This TCR beta chain is from a study of blood T cell repertoires in COVID-19 (dated by TCRdb to 2018 to 2020). A note on the overall study: Collaborator samples came from the United States, Italy and Spain and covered acute and convalescent phases of COVID-19. The samples were drawn from two sources: the first 160 participants of the ongoing ImmuneRACE study, and 1,000 to 1,500 subjects contributed by 6 global collaborators. Sample metadata almost always included a de-identified subject ID, COVID-19 status, age in years and sex. The repertoires were released in a freely available public database intended as a resource for research on the immune response to SARS-CoV-2. Deeply sampled blood TCRbeta repertoires from subjects exposed to, actively infected with, or recovered from COVID-19 were included in the dataset. The material from the prospective study consisted of cDNA or gDNA derived from T cells, B-cell-depleted T cells, or PBMCs. Where available, HLA class I and class II types were obtained from metadata supplied by the sample provider rather than from assay-based typing.

As to this clone: Its antigen specificity is not known. Nothing much larger sits one base from this clone, and base qualities are not available.

The CDR3 goes from the cysteine to the phenylalanine over 15 residues. Left in the record is the CDR3 DNA by itself, 45 bases read in frame from the first base. V gives up 5 bases and J gives up 5 bases, and the segment between their germline ends measures 15 bases. Per the germline V gene, MNHGY is the CDR1 and SAAAGT is the CDR2. TCRbeta CDR3 regions were amplified from genomic DNA using the immunoSEQ Assay, a bias-controlled multiplex PCR. The paper's data handling went like this. Within the assay, amplification of reference gene primers was used to estimate how many nucleated cells each sample contained. Sequence reads were collapsed and filtered to measure the absolute abundance of every unique TCRbeta CDR3 rearrangement. For each sample, productive Simpson clonality was calculated by taking the square root of Simpson's diversity index across productive rearrangements. As stored in TCRdb, this immuneACCESS dataset retains in-frame rearrangements with V and J assigned. A fraction of the clones does not appear; measured against another copy, unresolved V genes explain less than half of the discrepancy, and the remainder lacks a known reason. D and trimming come from the DNA, and the V and J calls and clone size come from that table. Present in this sample are hundreds of thousands of clones, more than 65% of which were seen just once. The ten largest clones take up approximately 7.2% of the sample.

What the research found in general, with its limitations: Clinical and demographic metadata were provided uncurated, with the amount varying by source and participant.

The collaborating institutions used their own protocols to collect whole blood in K2EDTA tubes. For TCRbeta analysis, collaborator samples were shipped as frozen whole blood, as isolated PBMCs, or as DNA extracted from either sample type. This chain is built from TRBV6-8 and TRBJ2-2, and perhaps TRBD2 as D gene, on 6 matching bases. The receptor's source is a woman of 80 years or more with acute or convalescent COVID-19. Sequenced input: peripheral blood. The CDR3 reads CASSPRLVETGELFF. The bases are TGTGCCAGCAGTCCCCGACTAGTAGAAACCGGGGAGCTGTTTTTT.